This record covers a single TCR beta chain. This sample stems from a study of blood T cell repertoires in COVID-19. In the study overall: Italy, Spain and the United States were the sources of the convalescent and acute COVID-19 samples. The cDNA or gDNA used as material had been derived from T cells, B-cell-depleted T cells, or PBMCs.

V was pared by 0 bases and J by 5 bases, with 20 bases between. Germline CDR1 reads LGHDT; CDR2 reads YNNKEL (reference sequence). The CDR3 is 18 residues long. Source study methods: Amplifying reference gene primers gave estimates of nucleated cell counts. Sequencing used immunoSEQ multiplex PCR; TCRdb keeps in-frame clones, though not all of them. V and J calls and clone size are as listed in that table; D and trimming were resolved from the DNA. In the table there are around 66,000 clones, 80% of which are singletons. The rearrangement joins TRBV3-1 (or the pseudogene TRBV3-2) to TRBJ2-1, with D perhaps matching TRBD2 (5 bases). Sequencing was done on a sample of peripheral blood. The sequence derives from a human donor in a cohort sampled during active COVID-19. As DNA, the CDR3 is TGTGCCAGCAGCCAAGAGAGGGTGTCGGCAGGAGATAACAATGAGCAGTTCTTC. The encoded protein is CASSQERVSAGDNNEQFF.